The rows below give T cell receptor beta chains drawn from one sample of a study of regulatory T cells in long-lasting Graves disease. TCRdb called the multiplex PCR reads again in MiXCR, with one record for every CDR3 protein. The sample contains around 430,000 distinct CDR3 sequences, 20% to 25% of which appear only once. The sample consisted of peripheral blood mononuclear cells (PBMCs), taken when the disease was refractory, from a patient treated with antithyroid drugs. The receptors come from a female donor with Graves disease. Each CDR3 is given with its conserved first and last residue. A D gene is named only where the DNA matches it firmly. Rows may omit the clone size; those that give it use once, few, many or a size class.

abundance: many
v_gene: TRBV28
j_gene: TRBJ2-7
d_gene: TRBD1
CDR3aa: CASSSPEDRGEQYF
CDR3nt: TGTGCCAGCAGTTCTCCCGAGGACAGGGGCGAGCAGTACTTC

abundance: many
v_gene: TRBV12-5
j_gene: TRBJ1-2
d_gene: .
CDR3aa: CASGLVPIYYGYTF
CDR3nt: TGTGCTAGTGGTTTGGTACCCATCTACTATGGCTACACCTTC

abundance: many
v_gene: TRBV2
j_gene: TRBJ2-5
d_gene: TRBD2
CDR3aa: CASSERGLAGAPGRVTQYF
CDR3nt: TGTGCCAGCAGTGAAAGGGGGCTAGCGGGAGCCCCGGGGCGCGTGACCCAGTACTTC

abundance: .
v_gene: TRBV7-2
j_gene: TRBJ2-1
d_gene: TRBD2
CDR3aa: CASSKEGGLAGSSYNEQFF
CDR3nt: TGTGCCAGCAGCAAGGAGGGGGGACTAGCGGGGAGCTCCTACAATGAGCAGTTCTTC

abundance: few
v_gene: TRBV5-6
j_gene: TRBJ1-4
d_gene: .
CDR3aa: CASSLAGVGNEKLFF
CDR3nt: TGTGCCAGCAGCTTGGCTGGGGTCGGGAATGAAAAACTGTTTTTT

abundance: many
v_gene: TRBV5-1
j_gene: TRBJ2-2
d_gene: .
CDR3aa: CASSQGRSGELFF
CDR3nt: TGCGCCAGCAGTCAGGGTCGGTCCGGGGAGCTGTTTTTT

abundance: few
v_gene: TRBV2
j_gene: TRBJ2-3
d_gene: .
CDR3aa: CASSERPDTQYF
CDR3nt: TGTGCCAGCAGTGAACGGCCAGATACGCAGTATTTT

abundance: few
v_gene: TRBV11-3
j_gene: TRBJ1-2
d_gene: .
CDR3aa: CASSRTTRGGYGYTF
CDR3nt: TGTGCCAGCAGCCGGACAACTCGTGGGGGCTATGGCTACACCTTC

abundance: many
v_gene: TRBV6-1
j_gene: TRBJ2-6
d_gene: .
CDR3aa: CASRLSGLKSGANVLTF
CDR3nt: TGTGCCAGCAGGCTATCGGGACTCAAATCTGGGGCCAACGTCCTGACTTTC

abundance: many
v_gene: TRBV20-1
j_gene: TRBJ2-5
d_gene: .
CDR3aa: CSASWGGIQYF
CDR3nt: TGCAGTGCTAGCTGGGGTGGAATCCAGTACTTC

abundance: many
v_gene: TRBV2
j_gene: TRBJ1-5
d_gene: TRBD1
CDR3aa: CASRLRTGGDQPQHF
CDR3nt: TGTGCCAGCAGACTAAGGACAGGGGGCGATCAGCCCCAGCATTTT

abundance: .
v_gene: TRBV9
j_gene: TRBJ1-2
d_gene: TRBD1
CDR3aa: CASSAPGTGGDYGYTF
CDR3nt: TGTGCCAGCAGCGCCCCCGGGACAGGGGGCGACTATGGCTACACCTTC

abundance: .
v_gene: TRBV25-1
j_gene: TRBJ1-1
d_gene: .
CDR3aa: CASSEYVPGAEAFF
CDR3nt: TGTGCCAGCAGTGAATATGTTCCGGGTGCTGAAGCTTTCTTT

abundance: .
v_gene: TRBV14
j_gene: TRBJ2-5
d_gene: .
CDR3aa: CASSQDAQETQYF
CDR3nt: TGTGCCAGCAGCCAAGACGCACAAGAGACCCAGTACTTC

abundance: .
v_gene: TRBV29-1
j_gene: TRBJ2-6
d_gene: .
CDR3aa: CSVDGGRSGANVLTF
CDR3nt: TGCAGCGTTGATGGAGGGCGCTCTGGGGCCAACGTCCTGACTTTC

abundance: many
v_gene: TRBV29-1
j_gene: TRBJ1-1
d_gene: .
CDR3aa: CSVGGGVNTEAFF
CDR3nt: TGCAGCGTTGGGGGCGGAGTGAACACTGAAGCTTTCTTT

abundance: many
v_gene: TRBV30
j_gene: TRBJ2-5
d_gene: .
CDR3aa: CAWTWATQETQYF
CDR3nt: TGTGCCTGGACCTGGGCCACCCAAGAGACCCAGTACTTC

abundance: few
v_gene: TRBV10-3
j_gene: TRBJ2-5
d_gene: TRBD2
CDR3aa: CAISEKSGSWQETQYF
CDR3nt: TGTGCCATCAGTGAAAAGAGCGGGAGTTGGCAAGAGACCCAGTACTTC

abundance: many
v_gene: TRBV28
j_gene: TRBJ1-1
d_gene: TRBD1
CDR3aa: CASSTGTGNTEAFF
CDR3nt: TGTGCCAGCAGCACCGGGACAGGGAACACTGAAGCTTTCTTT

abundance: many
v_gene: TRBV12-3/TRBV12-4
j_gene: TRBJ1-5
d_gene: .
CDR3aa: CASTLGDVQPQHF
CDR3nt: TGTGCCAGCACCCTAGGGGACGTTCAGCCCCAGCATTTT

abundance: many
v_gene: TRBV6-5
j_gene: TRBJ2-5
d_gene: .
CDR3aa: CASSYLIQETQYF
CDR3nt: TGTGCCAGCAGTTATTTGATACAAGAGACCCAGTACTTC

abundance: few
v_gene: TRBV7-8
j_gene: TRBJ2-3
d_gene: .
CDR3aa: CASSLEGFRQYF
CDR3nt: TGTGCCAGCAGCTTAGAAGGTTTCAGGCAGTATTTT

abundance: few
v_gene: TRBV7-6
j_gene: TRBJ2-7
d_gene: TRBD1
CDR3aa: CASSRRTGLGEQYF
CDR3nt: TGTGCCAGCAGCCGACGGACAGGGCTTGGCGAGCAGTACTTC

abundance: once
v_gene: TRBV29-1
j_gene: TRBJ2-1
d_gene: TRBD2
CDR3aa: CSYSWGTGGRNEQFF
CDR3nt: TGCAGCTACTCGTGGGGTACGGGAGGGCGTAATGAGCAGTTCTTC

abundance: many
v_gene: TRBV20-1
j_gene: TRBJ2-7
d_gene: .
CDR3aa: CSAWDRRSDEQYF
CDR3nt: TGCAGTGCTTGGGACCGACGAAGCGACGAGCAGTACTTC

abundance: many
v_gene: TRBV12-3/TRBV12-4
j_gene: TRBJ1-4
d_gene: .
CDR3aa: CASSPGPLNEKLFF
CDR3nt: TGTGCCAGCAGTCCGGGACCGCTTAATGAAAAACTGTTTTTT

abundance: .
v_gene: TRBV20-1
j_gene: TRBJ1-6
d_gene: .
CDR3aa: CSARDTRRAPLHF
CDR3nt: TGCAGTGCTAGAGATACAAGGAGGGCGCCCCTCCACTTT

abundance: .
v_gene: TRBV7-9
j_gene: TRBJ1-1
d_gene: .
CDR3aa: CASSPPRVRDLIEAFF
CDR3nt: TGTGCCAGCAGCCCCCCCCGAGTGAGGGACCTTATTGAAGCTTTCTTT

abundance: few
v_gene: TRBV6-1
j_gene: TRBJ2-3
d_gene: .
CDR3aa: CASKSRLTDTQYF
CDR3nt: TGTGCCAGCAAAAGTAGGCTCACAGATACGCAGTATTTT

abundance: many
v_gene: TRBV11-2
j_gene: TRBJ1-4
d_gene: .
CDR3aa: CASSLLPDSLNEKLFF
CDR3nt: TGTGCCAGCAGCTTACTTCCCGACAGCCTTAATGAAAAACTGTTTTTT

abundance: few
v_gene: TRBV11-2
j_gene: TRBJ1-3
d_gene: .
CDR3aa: CASSLQAHSGNTIYF
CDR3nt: TGTGCCAGCAGCTTACAGGCCCACTCTGGAAACACCATATATTTT

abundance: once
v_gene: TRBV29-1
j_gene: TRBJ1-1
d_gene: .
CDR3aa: CSVGADKNTEASF
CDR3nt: TGCAGCGTTGGGGCAGACAAAAACACTGAAGCTTCCTTT

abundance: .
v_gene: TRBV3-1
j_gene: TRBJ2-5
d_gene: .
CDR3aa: CASSQFPLGSETQYF
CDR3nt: TGTGCCAGCAGCCAATTTCCCTTAGGATCGGAGACCCAGTACTTC

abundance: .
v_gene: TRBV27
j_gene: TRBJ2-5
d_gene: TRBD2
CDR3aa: CASSLSRLAYETQYF
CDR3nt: TGTGCCAGCAGTTTAAGTCGACTAGCGTATGAGACCCAGTACTTC

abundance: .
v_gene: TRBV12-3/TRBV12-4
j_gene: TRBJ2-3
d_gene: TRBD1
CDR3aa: CASIDRQGSDTQYF
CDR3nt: TGTGCCAGCATCGATCGACAGGGCTCAGATACGCAGTATTTT

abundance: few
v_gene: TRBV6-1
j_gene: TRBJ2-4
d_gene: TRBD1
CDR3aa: CASRRTGARNIQYF
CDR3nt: TGTGCCAGCAGAAGGACAGGGGCCAGGAACATTCAGTACTTC

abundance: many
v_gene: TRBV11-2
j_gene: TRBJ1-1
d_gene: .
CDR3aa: CASSPSHGGSRAEAFF
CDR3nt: TGTGCCAGCAGCCCATCACACGGGGGGAGCAGGGCTGAAGCTTTCTTT

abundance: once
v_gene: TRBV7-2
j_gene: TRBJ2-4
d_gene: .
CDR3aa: CASSLNSGVAKNIQYF
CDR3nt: TGTGCCAGCAGCCTTAACTCAGGGGTGGCCAAAAACATTCAGTACTTC

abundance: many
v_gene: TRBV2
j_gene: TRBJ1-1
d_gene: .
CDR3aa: CASRGEGNTEAFF
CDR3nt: TGTGCCAGCAGGGGGGAGGGTAACACTGAAGCTTTCTTT

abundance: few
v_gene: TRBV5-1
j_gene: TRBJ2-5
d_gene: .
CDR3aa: CASSLVAEQETQYF
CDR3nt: TGCGCCAGCAGCTTGGTAGCGGAGCAAGAGACCCAGTACTTC